The sample holds a few counts of the clone carrying this T cell receptor (beta chain). As yet, its antigen is unknown. The data originate from a study of cytomegalovirus exposure and HLA in healthy donors. On the study more broadly: Around 83% of 300 to 450 genotyped donors fell in the Caucasian-associated ancestry cluster. Findings and limits, study-wide: Available immune exposure information covered CMV serostatus only. A later analysis linked a missense variant in DCLRE1C to the trimming of TCR beta V and J genes.

It was with 60 Vbeta and 13 Jbeta primers that the PCR ran. The repertoire was sequenced with immunoSEQ multiplex PCR; TCRdb's copy has only in-frame clones and lacks some. The sample consists of about 150,000 clones, 61% of them appearing once. The CDR3 has 15 amino acids. In germline, CDR1 is SGHTA, CDR2 FQGNSA. V shed 1 base and J 4 bases; nucleotides not matched to a gene: 4. This receptor was obtained from a male donor in good health and CMV-seronegative. The sequenced material came from PBMCs. The rearrangement joins TRBV7-2 to TRBJ2-5, with 9 bases matching TRBD2. DNA for the CDR3: TGTGCCAGCAGCTTAGGGCGGGGGGGGGTAGAGACCCAGTACTTC. It yields the protein CASSLGRGGVETQYF.